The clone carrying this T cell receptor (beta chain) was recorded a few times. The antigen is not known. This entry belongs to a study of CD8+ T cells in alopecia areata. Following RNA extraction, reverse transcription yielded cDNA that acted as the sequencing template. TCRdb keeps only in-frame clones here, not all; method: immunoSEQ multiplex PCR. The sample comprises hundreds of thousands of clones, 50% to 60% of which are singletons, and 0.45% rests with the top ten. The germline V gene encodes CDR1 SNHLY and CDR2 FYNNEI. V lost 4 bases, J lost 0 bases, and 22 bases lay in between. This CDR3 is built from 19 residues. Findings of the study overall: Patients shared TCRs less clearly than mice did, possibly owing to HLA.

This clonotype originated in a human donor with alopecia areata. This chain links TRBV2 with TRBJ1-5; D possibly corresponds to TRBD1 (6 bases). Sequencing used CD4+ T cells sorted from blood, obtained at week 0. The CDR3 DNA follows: TGTGCCAGCAGTGGACCGGGCCGGACAGCCCCGGATAGCAATCAGCCCCAGCATTTT. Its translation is CASSGPGRTAPDSNQPQHF.